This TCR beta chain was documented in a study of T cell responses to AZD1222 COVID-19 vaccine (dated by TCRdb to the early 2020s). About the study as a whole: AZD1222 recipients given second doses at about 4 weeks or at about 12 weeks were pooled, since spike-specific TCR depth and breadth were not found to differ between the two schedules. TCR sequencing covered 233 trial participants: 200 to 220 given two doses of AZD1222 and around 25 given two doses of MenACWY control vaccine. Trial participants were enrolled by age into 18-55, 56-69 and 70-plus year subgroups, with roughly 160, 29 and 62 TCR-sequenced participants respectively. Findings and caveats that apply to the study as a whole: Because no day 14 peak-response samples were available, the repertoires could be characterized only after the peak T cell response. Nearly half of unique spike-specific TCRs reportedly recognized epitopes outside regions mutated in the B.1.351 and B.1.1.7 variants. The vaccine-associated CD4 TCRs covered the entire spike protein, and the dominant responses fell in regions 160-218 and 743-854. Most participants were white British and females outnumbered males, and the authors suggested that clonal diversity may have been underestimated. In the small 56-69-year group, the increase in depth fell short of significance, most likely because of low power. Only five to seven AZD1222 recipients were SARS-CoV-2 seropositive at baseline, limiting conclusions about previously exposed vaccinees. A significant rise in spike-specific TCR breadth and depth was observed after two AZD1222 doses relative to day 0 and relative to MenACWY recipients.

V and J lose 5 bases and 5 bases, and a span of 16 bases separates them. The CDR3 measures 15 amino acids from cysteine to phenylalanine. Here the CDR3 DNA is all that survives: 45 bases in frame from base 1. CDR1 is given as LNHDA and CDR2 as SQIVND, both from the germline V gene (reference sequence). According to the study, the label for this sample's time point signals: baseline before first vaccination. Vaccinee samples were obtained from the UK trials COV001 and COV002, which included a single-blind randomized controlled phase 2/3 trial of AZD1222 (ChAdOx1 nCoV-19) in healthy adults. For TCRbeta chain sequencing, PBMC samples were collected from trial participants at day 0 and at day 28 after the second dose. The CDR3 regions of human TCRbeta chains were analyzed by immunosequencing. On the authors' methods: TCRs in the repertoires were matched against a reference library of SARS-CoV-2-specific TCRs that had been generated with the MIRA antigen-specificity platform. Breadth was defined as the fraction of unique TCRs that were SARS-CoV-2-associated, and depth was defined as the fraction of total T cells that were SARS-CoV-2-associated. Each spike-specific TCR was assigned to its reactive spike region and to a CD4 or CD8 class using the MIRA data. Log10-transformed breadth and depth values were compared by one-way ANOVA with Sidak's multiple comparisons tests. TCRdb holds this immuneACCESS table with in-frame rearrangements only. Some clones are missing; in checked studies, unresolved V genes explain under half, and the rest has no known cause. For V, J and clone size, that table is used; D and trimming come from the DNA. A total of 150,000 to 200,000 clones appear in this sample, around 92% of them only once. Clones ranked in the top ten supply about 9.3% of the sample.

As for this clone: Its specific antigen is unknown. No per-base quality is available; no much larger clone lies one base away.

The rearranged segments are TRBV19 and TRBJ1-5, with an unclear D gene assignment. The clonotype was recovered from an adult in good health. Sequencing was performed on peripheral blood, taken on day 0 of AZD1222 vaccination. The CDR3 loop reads CASSPGATGDQPQHF. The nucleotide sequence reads TGTGCCAGTAGTCCCGGCGCAACTGGGGATCAGCCCCAGCATTTT.